What follows are 20 T cell receptor beta chains derived from one specimen sequenced in a study of blood T cell repertoires in COVID-19. Assay used: immunoSEQ multiplex PCR; TCRdb lists only in-frame clones, some missing. The sample carries about 300,000 clones, 89% recorded once. Specimen: peripheral blood. These receptor sequences come from a woman under 40 with COVID-19, enrolled during active disease.

This clone was seen only once. The rearrangement links TRBV6-6 to TRBJ2-1, with TRBD2 as a possible D gene (6 bases). Germline loops: CDR1 MNHNY, CDR2 SVGAGI (reference sequence). This CDR3 has 15 amino acids. V lost 2 bases, J lost 2 bases, and 10 bases lay in between. CDR3 residues: CASSYAGSPYNEQFF. Written as DNA, the CDR3 is TGTGCCAGCAGTTACGCGGGGTCGCCCTACAATGAGCAGTTCTTC.

The chain carries TRBV13 and TRBJ1-2; D not resolved. The CDR3 runs to 14 residues. Germline V gene data show CDR1 as PRHDT and CDR2 as FYEKMQ (reference sequence). The V end was cut by 5 bases, the J end by 4 bases, with 14 bases between. CDR3 nucleotide sequence: TGTGCCAGCAGCCGGGAGGGCCCGGGCTATGGCTACACCTTC. Protein: CASSREGPGYGYTF.

The chain recombines TRBV2 with TRBJ1-6; 8 bases map to TRBD1. This CDR3 is built from 15 residues. Germline assignment: CDR1 SNHLY and CDR2 FYNNEI. V lost 4 bases to trimming and J lost 13 bases; unmatched junction nucleotides: 12. The CDR3 reads CASSVGSTGVGPLHF. In DNA form, the CDR3 reads TGTGCCAGCAGTGTGGGGTCGACAGGGGTCGGCCCCCTCCACTTT.

This clone showed up just a few times. The chain joins TRBV6-2 or TRBV6-3 to TRBJ1-1; D may be TRBD1 (6 bases). This CDR3 has 14 residues. Trimming took off 6 bases at V and 5 bases at J, with 16 bases between the two ends. CDR1 and CDR2 from the germline V gene are MNHEY and SVGEGT. The DNA for the CDR3 is TGTGCCAGCAGCCCACGAGGGGGTGGAACTGAAGCTTTCTTT. It encodes CASSPRGGGTEAFF.

The gene calls are TRBV4-3 and TRBJ1-5; D perhaps matches TRBD1 (5 bases). The CDR3 is 14 residues long. Germline CDR1 is LGHNA and CDR2 is YSLEER. With 0 bases removed from V and 6 bases from J, the gap between germline ends came to 9 bases. CDR3 in amino acids: CASSQDREIQPQHF. CDR3 bases: TGCGCCAGCAGCCAAGACAGGGAAATTCAGCCCCAGCATTTT.

The CDR3 nucleotides read TGCGCCAGCAGCTTGGGGTTCGGGGGCAATGAGCAGTTCTTC. It is translated as CASSLGFGGNEQFF. The chain has TRBV5-1 and TRBJ2-1, with D possibly matching TRBD2 (6 bases). Germline CDR1 reads SGHRS; CDR2 reads YFSETQ. Trimming took 0 bases from V and 6 from J, leaving 10 bases between them. The CDR3 is 14 residues long.

This clone was found a few times. The V call is TRBV13, the J call TRBJ2-7; TRBD2 matches at 11 bases. The J segment lost 6 bases and the V segment lost 5 bases, leaving 9 bases of the junction unmatched. Germline V lookup: CDR1 PRHDT, CDR2 FYEKMQ (reference sequence). The CDR3 runs to 15 residues. The CDR3 DNA reads as TGTGCCAGCAGCCCTTTAGCGGGGGGGCACTCCGAGCAGTACTTC. This encodes CASSPLAGGHSEQYF. The variable domain in full, with the rest retrieved from reference TRBV13 and TRBJ2-7, is AAGVIQSPRHLIKEKRETATLKCYPIPRHDTVYWYQQGPGQDPQFLISFYEKMQSDKGSIPDRFSAQQFSDYHSELNMSSLELGDSALYFCASSPLAGGHSEQYFGPGTRLTVT.

The rearrangement uses TRBV5-1 and TRBJ2-3, with 7 nucleotides matching TRBD1. V gave up 4 bases and J gave up 5 bases; unmatched junction bases: 7. The CDR3 has 14 amino acids. CDR1 and CDR2 (germline): SGHRS, YFSETQ. The CDR3, as DNA: TGCGCCAGCAGCCCCGAGGGGACAGTAGATACGCAGTATTTT. This codes for CASSPEGTVDTQYF.

This rearrangement joins TRBV21-1 to TRBJ2-7; the table gives TRBD2 as D, unverified against the DNA. TRBV21-1 is recorded as a pseudogene. This CDR3 region has 11 residues. This chain's CDR3 is CASSKGDEQYV. The CDR3 DNA is TGTGCCAGCAGCAAAGGAGACGAGCAGTACGTC.

This clone was seen only a few times. The genes are TRBV6-4 and TRBJ2-5; D is possibly TRBD2 (6 bases). The CDR3 covers 13 residues. Germline CDR1 is MRHNA and CDR2 is SNTAGT. With 2 bases removed from V and 2 bases from J, the gap between germline ends came to 6 bases. Written as DNA, the CDR3 is TGTGCCAGCAGTGACGGGACTCAAGAGACCCAGTACTTC. Protein: CASSDGTQETQYF.

The chain has TRBV3-1 (or the pseudogene TRBV3-2) and TRBJ1-2; D unresolved. The germline V and J ends were trimmed by 3 bases and 3 bases, with 14 bases remaining between them. CDR3 length: 15 amino acids. The germline CDR1 and CDR2 sequences are LGHDT and YNNKEL (reference sequence). This CDR3 reads CASSQTWSGDYGYTF. CDR3 bases: TGTGCCAGCAGCCAGACGTGGTCCGGAGACTATGGCTACACCTTC.

This clone has just a few counts. The V call is TRBV2, the J call TRBJ2-7; D gene unclear. Germline V gives CDR1 SNHLY, CDR2 FYNNEI. CDR3 length: 14 residues. Between the trimmed V and J ends, which lost 1 base and 0 bases, there was a span of 7 bases. CDR3 coding DNA: TGTGCCAGCAGTGAAGGTAGTCTCTCCTACGAGCAGTACTTC. It yields the protein CASSEGSLSYEQYF.

The rearrangement joins TRBV5-5 to TRBJ1-1; no reliable D call. Looked up from germline, CDR1 is SGHKS and CDR2 is YYEKEE (reference sequence). The CDR3 consists of 14 residues. V lost 0 bases and J lost 0, with 6 bases in between. The CDR3 reads CASSLGLLNTEAFF. Written as DNA, the CDR3 is TGTGCCAGCAGCTTGGGACTCTTGAACACTGAAGCTTTCTTT.

A single count supports this clone. The chain carries TRBV28 and TRBJ2-1; 11 positions match TRBD2. V lost 1 base to trimming and J lost 3 bases; unmatched junction nucleotides: 2. The CDR3 is made up of 16 amino acids. Germline V gene lookup returns CDR1 MDHEN and CDR2 SYDVKM. The chain's CDR3 is CASSLLAGGLYNEQFF. CDR3 bases: TGTGCCAGCAGTTTATTAGCGGGGGGGCTCTACAATGAGCAGTTCTTC.

The chain joins TRBV3-1 (or the pseudogene TRBV3-2) to TRBJ2-1; TRBD2 aligns across 7 bases. This CDR3 comprises 18 residues. The V gene's germline CDR1 is LGHDT and CDR2 YNNKEL (reference sequence). The ends lost 0 bases at V and 5 bases at J; junction bases unmatched: 13. CDR3 DNA sequence: TGTGCCAGCAGCCAAGAGTTACGGGGAGGGGAGTACGACAATGAGCAGTTCTTC. Translation gives CASSQELRGGEYDNEQFF.

This clone has only one observation. Sequence at one end of the junction differs from germline and may be a read error. The CDR3 sequence is CVTREGASTEAFF. The CDR3 region has the DNA TGTGTCACCCGAGAGGGGGCTTCCACTGAAGCTTTCTTT. This chain links TRBV24-1 with TRBJ1-1; 7 positions agree with TRBD1. CDR1 and CDR2 from the germline V gene are KGHDR and SFDVKD. The CDR3 extends over 13 amino acids.

The V gene is TRBV5-1, the J gene TRBJ1-2; D possibly corresponds to TRBD1 (5 bases). The V and J ends lost 1 base and 2 bases respectively, with 9 bases between them. The CDR3 totals 14 residues. Germline V lookup: CDR1 SGHRS, CDR2 YFSETQ. CDR3 loop: CASSLTGENYGYTF. The CDR3 DNA follows: TGCGCCAGCAGCTTGACAGGAGAGAACTATGGCTACACCTTC.

The V gene is TRBV14, the J gene TRBJ1-2; a weak D match, TRBD1 (6 bases). The CDR3 spans 13 residues. Trimming removed 8 bases at V and 7 bases at J, with 17 bases between. Looked up from germline, CDR1 is SGHDN and CDR2 is FVKESK. This CDR3 reads CASSGQSIFGYTF. The DNA of the CDR3 is TGTGCCAGCTCCGGACAGTCTATCTTTGGCTACACCTTC. Based on the CDR3 plus reference TRBV14 and TRBJ1-2, the full variable domain is EAGVTQFPSHSVIEKGQTVTLRCDPISGHDNLYWYRRVMGKEIKFLLHFVKESKQDESGMPNNRFLAERTGGTYSTLKVQPAELEDSGVYFCASSGQSIFGYTFGSGTRLTVV.

The V call is TRBV7-8, the J call TRBJ1-1; D not resolved. Germline V gene sequence: CDR1 SGHVS, CDR2 FQNEAQ. V was trimmed by 6 bases and J by 1 base, leaving 12 bases between them. CDR3 length: 14 amino acids. In nucleotides, the CDR3 is TGTGCCAGCAGACTAAAGTCCCCGAACACTGAAGCTTTCTTT. Translation gives CASRLKSPNTEAFF.

This chain connects TRBV11-3 to TRBJ1-1; D uncertain. Trimming removed 5 bases from V and 1 base from J, with 5 bases in between. This CDR3 has 12 amino acids. The germline gives CDR1 SGHNT, CDR2 YENEEA. As DNA, the CDR3 is TGTGCCAGCAGCGACAAGAACACTGAAGCTTTCTTT. It is translated as CASSDKNTEAFF.